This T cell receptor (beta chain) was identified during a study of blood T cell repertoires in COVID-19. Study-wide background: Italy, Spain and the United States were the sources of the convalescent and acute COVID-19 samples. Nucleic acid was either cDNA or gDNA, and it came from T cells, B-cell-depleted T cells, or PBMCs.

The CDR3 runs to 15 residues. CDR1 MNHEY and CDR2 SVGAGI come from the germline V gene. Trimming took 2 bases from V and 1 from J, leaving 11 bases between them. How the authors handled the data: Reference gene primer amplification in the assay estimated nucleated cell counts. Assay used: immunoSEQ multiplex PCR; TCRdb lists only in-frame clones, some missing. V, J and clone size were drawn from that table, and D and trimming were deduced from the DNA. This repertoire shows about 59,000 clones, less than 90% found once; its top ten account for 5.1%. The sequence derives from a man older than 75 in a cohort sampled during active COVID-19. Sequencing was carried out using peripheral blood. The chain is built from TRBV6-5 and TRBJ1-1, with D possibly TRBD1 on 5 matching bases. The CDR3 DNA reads TGTGCCAGCAGTTACGGGGGAGGAAGGAACACTGAAGCTTTCTTT. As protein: CASSYGGGRNTEAFF.